This TCR beta chain was recovered during a study of tumor-infiltrating lymphocytes in primary liver carcinoma. Germline DNA was also extracted, and blood RNA derived from unsorted whole blood. Comments on this clonotype: This may be a read error, as it is one base from a much larger clone.

This CDR3 has 13 amino acids. CDR1 and CDR2 (germline): SGHAT, FQNNGV. The investigators made TCR beta cDNA from about 0.45 ug total RNA, using a constant-region primer. Slightly modified ARM-PCR with three nested multiplex PCR rounds yielded TCR beta libraries. TRBV1-TRBV30 forward and Cbeta reverse primers drove the first two approximately 10-cycle rounds. TCRdb reprocessed the multiplex PCR reads via MiXCR and lists one record per CDR3 protein. The sample has 320,000 or so distinct CDR3 sequences; roughly two thirds are singletons. The V and J genes are TRBV11-2 and TRBJ2-7, with D possibly being TRBD2 (6 bases). This clonotype was obtained from a man aged 35 to 55 with primary liver carcinoma and hepatitis B virus infection. The specimen sequenced was peripheral blood. The CDR3 loop is CANSMGGIYEQYF. The DNA of the CDR3 is TGTGCCAACAGCATGGGCGGGATATACGAGCAGTACTTC.